A single sample is the source of the 28 T cell receptor beta chains below, sequenced in a study of beta chain features in type 1 diabetes. Study-wide points: Researchers report that Type 1 diabetes patients had moderately but significantly shorter TCRB CDR3s across all four CD4+ subsets.

cDNA synthesis used the whole RNA isolate, giving expressed TCRB sequences. Only in-frame clones appear in the TCRdb table, and some are missing; sequencing was by immunoSEQ multiplex PCR. The profile shows 200,000 to 300,000 clones, about a fifth of them singletons. The antigens for these receptors are not known. The sequencing input was naive CD4+ T cells from blood. The receptors stem from a woman aged 40-49 years with type 1 diabetes.

This clone occurred a few times. The rearrangement uses TRBV29-1 and TRBJ1-5; the D gene is possibly TRBD1 (5 bases). The germline V gene encodes CDR1 SQVTM and CDR2 ANQGSEA. The CDR3 runs 14 residues. With 6 bases removed from V and 0 bases from J, the gap between germline ends came to 12 bases. DNA of the CDR3: TGCAGCGTGCCCCCCAGGGATAGCAATCAGCCCCAGCATTTT. Translating gives CSVPPRDSNQPQHF.

The chain employs TRBV5-1 and TRBJ1-2; unclear D gene. The CDR3 loop spans 13 amino acids. The germline CDR1 and CDR2 sequences are SGHRS and YFSETQ. V was cut by 3 bases and J by 4 bases, with 10 bases left in between. The CDR3 loop reads CASSSTVTYGYTF. The DNA for the CDR3 is TGCGCCAGCAGCTCTACAGTCACCTATGGCTACACCTTC.

The V call is TRBV5-1, the J call TRBJ2-7, with TRBD1 matching 9 bases. Trimming removed 0 bases from V and 0 bases from J; junction bases left unmatched: 4. The CDR3 spans 16 residues. The germline V gene has CDR1 SGHRS and CDR2 YFSETQ. CDR3 in DNA: TGCGCCAGCAGCTTGGCTCCACAGGGGGCCTCCTACGAGCAGTACTTC. The encoded protein is CASSLAPQGASYEQYF.

This clone appeared a few times. The chain recombines TRBV5-4 with TRBJ2-3; 9 bases are shared with TRBD2. V shed 4 bases, J shed 5 bases, and the junction held 8 bases outside the gene matches. Germline V gives CDR1 SGHNT, CDR2 YYREEE (reference sequence). The CDR3 is 15 residues long. This CDR3 is CASSPRGGGGDTQYF. For the CDR3, the DNA is TGTGCCAGCAGCCCACGGGGCGGGGGGGGAGATACGCAGTATTTT.

This sequence joins TRBV5-6 and TRBJ1-1; D remains unclear. Per germline, CDR1 SGHDT and CDR2 YYEEEE. The CDR3 is made up of 17 amino acids. Trimming cost V 0 bases and J 3 bases, with 18 bases left between them. This CDR3 is CASSLAFGFSRDTEAFF. In DNA, the CDR3 is TGTGCCAGCAGCTTGGCGTTCGGGTTTTCACGGGACACTGAAGCTTTCTTT.

This sequence joins TRBV9 and TRBJ2-1; TRBD2 agrees at 7 bases. The CDR3 runs 13 residues. In germline, CDR1 is SGDLS, CDR2 YYNGEE. J was trimmed by 9 bases and V by 3 bases; bases with no gene match: 6. For the CDR3, the DNA is TGTGCCAGCAGCGAGCGGGGCCGGGGTGAGCAGTTCTTC. Encoded protein: CASSERGRGEQFF.

The chain employs TRBV5-6 and TRBJ1-2, with 7 bases identical to TRBD1. V shed 6 bases and J 1 base; nucleotides not matched to a gene: 9. From germline, CDR1 is SGHDT and CDR2 YYEEEE. This CDR3 has 15 amino acids. The CDR3 region has the DNA TGTGCCAGCATTTTTCAGACAGGGTTTAACTATGGCTACACCTTC. Amino acid sequence: CASIFQTGFNYGYTF.

The rearrangement uses TRBV9 and TRBJ1-6, with 7 bases lining up with TRBD1. The CDR3 runs to 16 residues. Germline CDR1 SGDLS, CDR2 YYNGEE. Unmatched junction bases numbered 10, after V lost 0 bases and J lost 10 bases. CDR3 in amino acids: CASSVATGQAGSPLHF. CDR3 sequence (DNA): TGTGCCAGCAGCGTAGCTACAGGACAGGCCGGCTCACCCCTCCACTTT.

The chain uses TRBV28 and TRBJ2-1; 7 bases agree with TRBD1. Germline V gene data show CDR1 as MDHEN and CDR2 as SYDVKM. The V and J ends lost 4 bases and 3 bases, in that order; junction bases with no gene match: 12. The CDR3 spans 17 residues. The CDR3 sequence: CASSSAEGGFVYNEQFF. CDR3 DNA: TGTGCCAGCAGTTCCGCGGAAGGGGGCTTTGTCTACAATGAGCAGTTCTTC.

The J gene is TRBJ2-7, the V gene TRBV4-3; D ambiguous. With 3 bases removed from V and 0 bases from J, the gap between germline ends came to 12 bases. The germline V gene encodes CDR1 LGHNA and CDR2 YSLEER. This CDR3 region has 15 residues. Here the CDR3 reads CASSHSDTDSYEQYF. In DNA, the CDR3 is TGCGCCAGCAGCCATAGTGATACAGACTCCTACGAGCAGTACTTC.

The CDR3 is CASSSHGVDTQYF. For the CDR3, the DNA is TGTGCCAGCAGTTCCCACGGGGTAGATACGCAGTATTTT. The chain joins TRBV27 to TRBJ2-3, with D possibly matching TRBD2 (5 bases). Per the germline V gene, CDR1 is MNHEY and CDR2 is SMNVEV (reference sequence). The V and J ends lost 4 bases and 5 bases respectively, with 10 bases between them. This CDR3 contains 13 residues.

CDR3 residues: CASRRLAGGYQETQYF. The CDR3 bases are TGTGCCAGCAGACGACTAGCGGGAGGCTACCAAGAGACCCAGTACTTC. This chain links TRBV27 with TRBJ2-5, with 13 bases fitting TRBD2. The CDR3 consists of 16 residues. CDR1 is MNHEY and CDR2 is SMNVEV in the germline V gene (reference sequence). V lost 6 bases to trimming and J lost 0 bases; unmatched junction nucleotides: 4.

This chain connects TRBV7-2 to TRBJ2-3; possibly TRBD1 for D (6 bases). The CDR3 totals 14 residues. V was shortened by 5 bases and J by 2 bases, with 11 bases between the two germline ends. Looked up from germline, CDR1 is SGHTA and CDR2 is FQGNSA. DNA of the CDR3: TGTGCCAGCAGCCCGGGACACTTCACAGATACGCAGTATTTT. Translated, it gives CASSPGHFTDTQYF.

In its sample, this clone was seen a few times. The chain has TRBV9 and TRBJ2-5, with 9 positions matching TRBD2. The length of the CDR3 is 18 residues. Germline CDR1 and CDR2: SGDLS and YYNGEE. The V gene end was trimmed by 4 bases and the J gene end by 5 bases; junction bases not matched to a gene: 18. Here the CDR3 DNA reads TGTGCCAGCAGCCTCACGGGTCGCGGTAGCGGGAGTCTGGAGACCCAGTACTTC. This translates into CASSLTGRGSGSLETQYF.

The V gene is TRBV6-6, the J gene TRBJ1-6, with unresolved D. Trimming removed 4 bases from V and 9 bases from J, with 10 bases in between. The CDR3 length is 13 residues. Germline assignment: CDR1 MNHNY and CDR2 SVGAGI (reference sequence). CDR3 sequence: CASSSNTGSPLHF. The CDR3 nucleotides read TGTGCCAGCAGTTCCAACACGGGTTCACCCCTCCACTTT.

This clone came up a few times. The chain combines TRBV7-8 with TRBJ2-5; possibly TRBD1 for D (6 bases). Germline V gene sequence: CDR1 SGHVS, CDR2 FQNEAQ. This CDR3 spans 14 amino acids. Trimming left V 5 bases short and J 1 base short, with 11 bases between. The CDR3 reads CASSLGTSQETQYF. The CDR3 DNA sequence: TGTGCCAGCAGCCTTGGGACATCCCAAGAGACCCAGTACTTC.

This clone came up a few times. The CDR3 sequence: CSVEREGGRYEQYF. CDR3 bases: TGCAGCGTTGAGCGGGAGGGCGGGAGGTACGAGCAGTACTTC. The J gene is TRBJ2-7, the V gene TRBV29-1; 9 nucleotides match TRBD2. The ends lost 3 bases at V and 4 bases at J; junction bases unmatched: 7. This CDR3 contains 14 residues. Germline CDR1 SQVTM, CDR2 ANQGSEA.

This clone showed up just a few times. J is TRBJ2-5 and V is TRBV18; the match to TRBD1 covers 9 bases. The CDR3 sequence is 13 residues long. CDR1 is KGHSH, CDR2 LQKENI, per germline. Losses at the gene ends were 6 bases for V and 5 bases for J; bases not matched to a gene: 4. For the CDR3, the DNA is TGTGCCAGCTCCTCGGACAGGGGCGAGACCCAGTACTTC. The encoded protein is CASSSDRGETQYF. The whole variable domain, remainder taken from reference TRBV18 and TRBJ2-5, is NAGVMQNPRHLVRRRGQEARLRCSPMKGHSHVYWYRQLPEEGLKFMVYLQKENIIDESGMPKERFSAEFPKEGPSILRIQQVVRGDSAAYFCASSSDRGETQYFGPGTRLLVL.

The CDR3 spells CSAALDTYQPQHF. The CDR3 region has the DNA TGCAGCGCTGCCCTGGACACCTATCAGCCCCAGCATTTT. The chain carries TRBV29-1 and TRBJ1-5; D perhaps matches TRBD1 (5 bases). The germline V and J ends were trimmed by 7 bases and 5 bases, with 15 bases remaining between them. This CDR3 spans 13 amino acids. Looked up from germline, CDR1 is SQVTM and CDR2 is ANQGSEA. Together with reference TRBV29-1 and TRBJ1-5, the CDR3 gives the full variable domain: SAVISQKPSRDICQRGTSLTIQCQVDSQVTMMFWYRQQPGQSLTLIATANQGSEATYESGFVIDKFPISRPNLTFSTLTVSNMSPEDSSIYLCSAALDTYQPQHFGDGTRLSIL.

V is TRBV29-1 and J is TRBJ1-1; 7 nucleotides align to TRBD1. This CDR3 region has 13 residues. Germline-derived CDR1 and CDR2 are SQVTM and ANQGSEA. After removal of 5 bases from V and 4 bases from J, the junction contained 7 bases not matched to a gene. CDR3 sequence reads: CSVFTGAATEAFF. The CDR3 bases are TGCAGCGTTTTCACAGGGGCTGCCACTGAAGCTTTCTTT.

This clone was observed a few times. The chain is built from TRBV7-8 and TRBJ1-1; 9 nucleotides match TRBD1. There are 16 residues in the CDR3. CDR1 is SGHVS, CDR2 FQNEAQ, per germline. V shed 8 bases and J 1 base; nucleotides not matched to a gene: 11. The CDR3 DNA reads TGTGCCAGCTCTTCGGACAGGGGATTTCGGAACACTGAAGCTTTCTTT. This translates into CASSSDRGFRNTEAFF.

The genes are TRBV5-1 and TRBJ1-2; TRBD1 might be the D (5 bases). The ends were cut back, 4 bases at V and 4 bases at J, with 11 bases in the middle. Germline V lookup: CDR1 SGHRS, CDR2 YFSETQ. CDR3 length: 13 amino acids. CDR3 protein: CASSPRDLYGYTF. The CDR3 nucleotides read TGCGCCAGCAGCCCCAGGGATCTCTATGGCTACACCTTC.

The V gene is TRBV5-4, the J gene TRBJ2-1, with 7 nucleotides matching TRBD1. V lost 4 bases and J lost 5; bases outside the gene matches: 6. The CDR3 runs 14 residues. Germline CDR1 is SGHNT and CDR2 is YYREEE (reference sequence). Here the CDR3 DNA reads TGTGCCAGCAGCCCTCTCGACAGGGACAATGAGCAGTTCTTC. It yields the protein CASSPLDRDNEQFF.

The rearrangement uses TRBV7-9 and TRBJ2-1, with 9 bases lining up with TRBD2. After removal of 6 bases from V and 2 bases from J, the junction contained 8 bases not matched to a gene. CDR1 is SEHNR, CDR2 FQNEAQ, per germline (reference sequence). The CDR3 covers 16 residues. CDR3 amino acids: CASSPRIAGAYNEQFF. CDR3 DNA: TGTGCCAGCAGTCCCCGAATAGCGGGAGCCTACAATGAGCAGTTCTTC.

This clone was seen more than once but under ten times. The gene calls are TRBV9 and TRBJ1-2; D ambiguous. V was clipped by 5 bases and J by 4 bases, with 18 bases between them. Germline V gene data show CDR1 as SGDLS and CDR2 as YYNGEE. The CDR3 is 15 amino acids. Here the CDR3 reads CASREGSEWGYGYTF. CDR3 coding DNA: TGTGCCAGCAGGGAGGGCTCTGAATGGGGCTATGGCTACACCTTC.

This chain links TRBV15 with TRBJ2-2; D is unresolved. V was pared by 3 bases and J by 5 bases, with 13 bases between. The CDR3 is made up of 15 amino acids. Germline CDR1 LNHNV, CDR2 YYDKDF (reference sequence). CDR3 sequence reads: CATSSPFVGTGELFF. The CDR3 DNA follows: TGTGCCACCAGCAGCCCCTTCGTCGGGACCGGGGAGCTGTTTTTT.

The gene calls are TRBV28 and TRBJ2-1, with TRBD2 matching 8 bases. Per the germline V gene, CDR1 is MDHEN and CDR2 is SYDVKM. Trimming at V came to 4 bases and at J to 5 bases, leaving 7 bases not matched to a gene. This CDR3 contains 15 residues. This CDR3 is CASSSPTAGDNEQFF. CDR3 DNA: TGTGCCAGCAGTTCCCCGACAGCGGGGGACAATGAGCAGTTCTTC.

CDR3 DNA: TGCAGCGCCATGGGACAGCTGAACACTGAAGCTTTCTTT. This translates into CSAMGQLNTEAFF. The chain couples TRBV29-1 to TRBJ1-1, with 7 bases fitting TRBD1. This CDR3 region has 13 residues. Germline CDR1 reads SQVTM; CDR2 reads ANQGSEA. Unmatched junction bases numbered 5, after V lost 7 bases and J lost 0 bases.